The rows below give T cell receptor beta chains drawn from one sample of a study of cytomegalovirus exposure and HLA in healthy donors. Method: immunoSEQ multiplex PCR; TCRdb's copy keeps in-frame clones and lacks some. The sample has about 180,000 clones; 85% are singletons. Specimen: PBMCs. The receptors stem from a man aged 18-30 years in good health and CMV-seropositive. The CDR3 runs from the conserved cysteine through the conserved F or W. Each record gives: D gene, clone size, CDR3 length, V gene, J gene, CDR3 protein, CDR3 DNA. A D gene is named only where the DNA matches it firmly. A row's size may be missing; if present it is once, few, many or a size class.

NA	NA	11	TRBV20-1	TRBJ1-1	CSARDRTKAFF	TGCAGTGCTAGGGACCGGACAAAAGCTTTCTTT
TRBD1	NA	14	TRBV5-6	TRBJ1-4	CASSLSGTGEKLFF	TGTGCCAGCAGCTTGAGCGGGACAGGTGAAAAACTGTTTTTT
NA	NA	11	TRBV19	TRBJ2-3	CASRITDTQYF	TGTGCCAGCAGAATCACAGATACGCAGTATTTT
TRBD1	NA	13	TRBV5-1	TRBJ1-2	CASSEDRDYGYTF	TGCGCCAGCAGCGAAGACAGGGACTATGGCTACACCTTC
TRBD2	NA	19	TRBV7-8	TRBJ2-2	CASSLVLAASIPNTGELFF	TGTGCCAGCAGCTTAGTACTAGCGGCCTCAATTCCGAACACCGGGGAGCTGTTTTTT
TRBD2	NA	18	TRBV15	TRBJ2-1	CATSRDRPSGSIYNEQFF	TGTGCCACCAGCAGAGATCGCCCTAGCGGGAGCATATACAATGAGCAGTTCTTC
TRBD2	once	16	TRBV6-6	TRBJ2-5	CASSYSSGGRGETQYF	TGTGCCAGCAGTTACTCTTCGGGGGGGCGAGGAGAGACCCAGTACTTC
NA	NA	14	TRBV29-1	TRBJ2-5	CSVGQGLPQETQYF	TGCAGCGTTGGCCAGGGGCTTCCCCAAGAGACCCAGTACTTC
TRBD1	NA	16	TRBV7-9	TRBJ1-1	CASSLVTGGEDTEAFF	TGTGCCAGCAGCTTAGTCACAGGGGGGGAGGACACTGAAGCTTTCTTT
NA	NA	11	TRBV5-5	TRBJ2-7	CASSFLYEQYF	TGTGCCAGCAGCTTCCTATACGAGCAGTACTTC
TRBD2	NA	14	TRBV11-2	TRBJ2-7	CASSLRGGSYEQYF	TGTGCCAGCAGCTTAAGGGGAGGGTCCTACGAGCAGTACTTC
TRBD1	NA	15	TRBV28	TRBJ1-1	CASSGDRGLDTEAFF	TGTGCCAGCAGTGGAGACAGGGGGCTTGACACTGAAGCTTTCTTT
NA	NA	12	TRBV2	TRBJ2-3	CARRMSTDTQYF	TGTGCCAGGAGGATGAGCACAGATACGCAGTATTTT
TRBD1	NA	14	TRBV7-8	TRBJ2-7	CASSPKPGGGEQYF	TGTGCCAGCAGCCCGAAGCCAGGGGGCGGCGAGCAGTACTTC
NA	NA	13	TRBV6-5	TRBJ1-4	CASSYREDQKLFF	TGTGCCAGCAGTTACAGGGAGGACCAAAAACTGTTTTTT
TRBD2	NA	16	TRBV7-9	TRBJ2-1	CASSLLIWASGNEQFF	TGTGCCAGCAGCCTCCTTATTTGGGCTAGCGGCAATGAGCAGTTCTTC
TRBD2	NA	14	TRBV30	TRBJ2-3	CAWTLAGWGDTQYF	TGTGCCTGGACCCTAGCGGGGTGGGGAGATACGCAGTATTTT
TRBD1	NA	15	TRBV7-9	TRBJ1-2	CASSLADTGGFGYTF	TGTGCCAGCAGCTTAGCCGATACAGGGGGCTTTGGCTACACCTTC
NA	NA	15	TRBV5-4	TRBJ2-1	CASSLEWGQVNEQFF	TGTGCCAGCAGCTTGGAGTGGGGGCAGGTCAATGAGCAGTTCTTC
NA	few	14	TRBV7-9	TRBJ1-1	CASSLGGVNTEAFF	TGTGCCAGCAGCTTAGGGGGGGTTAACACTGAAGCTTTCTTT
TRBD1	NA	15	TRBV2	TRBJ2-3	CASSPGTASTDTQYF	TGTGCCAGCAGTCCCGGGACAGCTAGCACAGATACGCAGTATTTT
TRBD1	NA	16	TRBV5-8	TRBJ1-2	CASTKPGQGLLYGYTF	TGTGCCAGCACGAAGCCGGGACAGGGGCTTCTCTATGGCTACACCTTC
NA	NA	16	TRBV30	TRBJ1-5	CAWSFSGAYSNQPQHF	TGTGCCTGGAGTTTTTCAGGTGCTTATAGCAATCAGCCCCAGCATTTT
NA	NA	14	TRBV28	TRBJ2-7	CASRGRGTAYEQYF	TGTGCCAGCAGGGGACGGGGGACAGCCTACGAGCAGTACTTC
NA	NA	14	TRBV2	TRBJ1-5	CASSELAGPQPQHF	TGTGCCAGCAGTGAATTGGCAGGGCCTCAGCCCCAGCATTTT
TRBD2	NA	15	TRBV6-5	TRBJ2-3	CASTYGGGLTDTQYF	TGTGCCAGCACGTACGGTGGGGGACTAACAGATACGCAGTATTTT
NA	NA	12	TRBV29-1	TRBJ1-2	CSARDTMDGYTF	TGCAGCGCAAGGGACACCATGGATGGCTACACCTTC
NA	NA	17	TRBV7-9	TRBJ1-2	CASSLTPGHTSDYGYTF	TGTGCCAGCAGCTTAACGCCGGGACATACCTCGGACTATGGCTACACCTTC
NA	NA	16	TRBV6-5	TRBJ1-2	CASSYSSEPPFYGYTF	TGTGCCAGCAGTTACTCGTCGGAGCCACCTTTCTATGGCTACACCTTC
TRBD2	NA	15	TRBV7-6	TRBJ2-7	CASSLVASGNYEQYF	TGTGCCAGCAGCTTAGTGGCTAGCGGGAACTACGAGCAGTACTTC
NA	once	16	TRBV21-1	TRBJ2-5	CASTHPRGAGLETQYF	TGTGCCAGCACCCACCCAAGGGGAGCGGGGTTGGAGACCCAGTACTTC
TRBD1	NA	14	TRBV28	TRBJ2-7	CASSQMDRDYEQYF	TGTGCCAGCAGCCAGATGGACAGGGACTACGAGCAGTACTTC
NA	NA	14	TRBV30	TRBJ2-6	CAWSRGSGANVLTF	TGTGCCTGGAGTCGGGGCTCTGGGGCCAACGTCCTGACTTTC
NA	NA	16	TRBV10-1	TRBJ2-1	CASSESAGVPGNEQFF	TGCGCCAGCAGTGAGTCGGCAGGGGTGCCGGGCAATGAGCAGTTCTTC
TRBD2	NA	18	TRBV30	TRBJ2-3	CAWSPGVRTSVSTDTQYF	TGTGCCTGGAGTCCCGGGGTCAGGACTAGCGTTAGCACAGATACGCAGTATTTT
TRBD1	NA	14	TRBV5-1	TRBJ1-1	CASSRTGVDTEAFF	TGCGCCAGCAGCCGGACAGGGGTTGACACTGAAGCTTTCTTT
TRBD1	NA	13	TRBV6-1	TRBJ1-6	CAIDRGRVKSLHF	TGTGCCATCGACAGGGGGCGCGTGAAATCCCTCCACTTT
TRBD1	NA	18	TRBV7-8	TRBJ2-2	CASSAGSSRGPGTGELFF	TGTGCCAGCAGCGCAGGGAGTTCGAGGGGGCCTGGTACCGGGGAGCTGTTTTTT
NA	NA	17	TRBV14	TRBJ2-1	CASSQVSGLAGINEQFF	TGTGCCAGCAGCCAAGTGTCCGGCCTGGCGGGGATCAATGAGCAGTTCTTC
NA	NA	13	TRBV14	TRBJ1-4	CASRAAGAEKLFF	TGTGCCAGCAGAGCCGCGGGGGCTGAAAAACTGTTTTTT
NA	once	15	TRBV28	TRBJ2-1	CASSRRGSKNNEQFF	TGTGCCAGCAGCCGTAGGGGCTCTAAGAACAATGAGCAGTTCTTC